The 11 T cell receptor beta chains below were found in one sample sequenced in a study of T cells in Graves' hyperthyroidism and ophthalmopathy. The CDR3 regions of TCR beta were amplified from RNA transcripts. Carried out on the TCR CDR3, a first-round RT-PCR used the HTBI primer set. A single record per CDR3 protein comes from TCRdb applying MiXCR to the multiplex PCR reads. The table lists a few hundred thousand distinct CDR3 sequences, 15% of them singletons. The sequenced sample was blood. All receptors derive from an older woman with Graves' ophthalmopathy.

This clonotype appeared many times. The CDR3 protein is CASSLDARGFTDTQYF. The DNA of the CDR3 is TGTGCCAGCAGCTTAGATGCCAGGGGATTCACAGATACGCAGTATTTT. The chain links TRBV7-9 to TRBJ2-3, with D possibly matching TRBD1 (6 bases). This CDR3 has 16 residues. The ends were cut back, 1 base at V and 2 bases at J, with 13 bases in the middle. Germline V lookup: CDR1 SEHNR, CDR2 FQNEAQ (reference sequence).

This clonotype occurred a few times. This rearrangement joins TRBV9 to TRBJ2-3, with no clear D. From germline, CDR1 is SGDLS and CDR2 YYNGEE. The CDR3 sequence is 16 residues long. Trimming cost V 0 bases and J 2 bases, with 13 bases left between them. The CDR3 here is CASSVADGQATDTQYF. CDR3 coding DNA: TGTGCCAGCAGCGTAGCTGACGGCCAGGCCACAGATACGCAGTATTTT.

The chain links TRBV27 to TRBJ2-7; D is perhaps TRBD2 (5 bases). The CDR3 spans 13 residues. Trimming stripped 3 bases from V and 3 bases from J, with 9 bases between. Germline lookup yields CDR1 MNHEY and CDR2 SMNVEV (reference sequence). The CDR3 DNA follows: TGTGCCAGCAGTTTGATAAGCGGCTACGAGCAGTACTTC. It yields the protein CASSLISGYEQYF.

The rearrangement links TRBV2 to TRBJ2-2, with D unresolved. Germline CDR1 is SNHLY and CDR2 is FYNNEI. There are 15 residues in the CDR3. V lost 4 bases and J 0 bases, leaving 9 bases between the germline ends. In DNA, the CDR3 is TGTGCCAGCAGTGGGCAGAGAGCGAACACCGGGGAGCTGTTTTTT. Translated: CASSGQRANTGELFF.

V and J are TRBV29-1 and TRBJ2-1; 8 nucleotides align to TRBD1. This CDR3 is 13 amino acids long. Germline V gene sequence: CDR1 SQVTM, CDR2 ANQGSEA. The J segment lost 5 bases and the V segment lost 8 bases, leaving 8 bases of the junction unmatched. CDR3 protein: CSIPGQVNNEQFF. In DNA form, the CDR3 reads TGCAGCATACCGGGACAGGTTAACAATGAGCAGTTCTTC.

This clonotype was found many times. The chain couples TRBV13 to TRBJ1-4; tentatively, D is TRBD1 (6 bases). This CDR3 comprises 14 residues. Germline V gene sequence: CDR1 PRHDT, CDR2 FYEKMQ (reference sequence). With 4 bases removed from V and 8 bases from J, the gap between germline ends came to 14 bases. The CDR3 nucleotides are TGTGCCAGCAGCTCGTTACAGGGCGGCGAAAAACTGTTTTTT. Amino acid sequence: CASSSLQGGEKLFF.

The table lists this clonotype with a few counts. The J gene is TRBJ1-5, the V gene TRBV7-9; no clear D gene. Germline-derived CDR1 and CDR2 are SEHNR and FQNEAQ (reference sequence). The CDR3 length is 15 residues. Trimming removed 2 bases from V and 3 bases from J, with 11 bases in between. The CDR3 nucleotides are TGTGCCAGCAGCTTAAGTGCACAAGACAATCAGCCCCAGCATTTT. Translated, it gives CASSLSAQDNQPQHF.

The chain joins TRBV19 to TRBJ1-1, with TRBD1 matching over 10 bases. Trimming cost V 5 bases and J 3 bases; bases outside gene matches: 6. Germline CDR1 is LNHDA and CDR2 is SQIVND (reference sequence). This CDR3 has 15 residues. DNA of the CDR3: TGTGCCAGTAGTCTCCGGACAGGGGGGGACACTGAAGCTTTCTTT. As protein: CASSLRTGGDTEAFF.

This clonotype has more than one count but fewer than ten. V gene TRBV5-5 combines with J gene TRBJ2-7, with D perhaps being TRBD1 or TRBD2 (6 bases each). Germline loops: CDR1 SGHKS, CDR2 YYEKEE (reference sequence). The CDR3 has 14 amino acids. Between the trimmed V and J ends, which lost 4 bases and 3 bases, there was a span of 14 bases. CDR3 residues: CASSPGDKYYEQYF. CDR3 sequence (DNA): TGTGCCAGCAGCCCGGGGGACAAGTACTACGAGCAGTACTTC.

The J gene is TRBJ2-1, the V gene TRBV20-1, with 12 bases fitting TRBD2. The ends lost 5 bases at V and 0 bases at J; junction bases unmatched: 8. CDR3 length: 17 amino acids. Germline values: CDR1 DFQATT, CDR2 SNEGSKA (reference sequence). The CDR3 DNA follows: TGCAGTGCTCCGGGACTAGCGGGTAGGAGCTCCTACAATGAGCAGTTCTTC. It encodes CSAPGLAGRSSYNEQFF.

This clonotype was seen ten or more times. The chain employs TRBV12-3 or TRBV12-4 and TRBJ2-7, with 11 positions matching TRBD2. V was clipped by 6 bases and J by 4 bases; unmatched bases: 8. The CDR3 has 15 amino acids. This chain's CDR3 is CASSPLAGVSYEQYF. DNA of the CDR3: TGTGCCAGCAGCCCACTAGCGGGAGTTTCGTACGAGCAGTACTTC.